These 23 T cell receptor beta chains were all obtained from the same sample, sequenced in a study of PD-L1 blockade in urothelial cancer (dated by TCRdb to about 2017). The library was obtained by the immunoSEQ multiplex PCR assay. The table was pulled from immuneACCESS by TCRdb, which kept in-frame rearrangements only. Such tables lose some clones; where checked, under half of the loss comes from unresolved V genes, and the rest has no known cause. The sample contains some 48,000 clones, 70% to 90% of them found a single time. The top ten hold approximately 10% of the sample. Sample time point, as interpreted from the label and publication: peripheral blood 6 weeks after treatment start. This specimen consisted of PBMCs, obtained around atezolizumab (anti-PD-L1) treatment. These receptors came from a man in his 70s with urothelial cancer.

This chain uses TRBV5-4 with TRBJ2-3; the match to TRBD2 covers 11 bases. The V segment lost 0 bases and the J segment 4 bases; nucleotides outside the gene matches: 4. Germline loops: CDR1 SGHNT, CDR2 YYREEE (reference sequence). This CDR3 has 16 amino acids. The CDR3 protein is CASSLGVAGGSDTQYF. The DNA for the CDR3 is TGTGCCAGCAGCTTGGGGGTAGCGGGAGGGTCAGATACGCAGTATTTT.

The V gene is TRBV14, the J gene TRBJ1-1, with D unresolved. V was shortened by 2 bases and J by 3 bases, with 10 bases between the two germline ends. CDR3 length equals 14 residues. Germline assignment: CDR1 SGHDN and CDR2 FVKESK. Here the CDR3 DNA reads TGTGCCAGCAGCCAATTGACAAGGTACACTGAAGCTTTCTTT. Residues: CASSQLTRYTEAFF.

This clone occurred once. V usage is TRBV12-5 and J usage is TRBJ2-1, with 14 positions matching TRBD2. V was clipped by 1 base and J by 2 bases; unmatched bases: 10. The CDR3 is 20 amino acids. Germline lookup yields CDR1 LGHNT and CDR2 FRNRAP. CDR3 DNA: TGTGCTAGTGGTTTGGAGGGACTAGCGGGAGCCTACTCCACCTACAATGAGCAGTTCTTC. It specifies CASGLEGLAGAYSTYNEQFF.

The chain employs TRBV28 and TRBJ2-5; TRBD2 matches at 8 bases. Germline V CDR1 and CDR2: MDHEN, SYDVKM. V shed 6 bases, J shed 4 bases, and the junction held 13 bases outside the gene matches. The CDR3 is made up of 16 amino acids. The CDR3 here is CASRGSGTGGIETQYF. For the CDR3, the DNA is TGTGCCAGCAGGGGATCCGGGACGGGGGGGATAGAGACCCAGTACTTC.

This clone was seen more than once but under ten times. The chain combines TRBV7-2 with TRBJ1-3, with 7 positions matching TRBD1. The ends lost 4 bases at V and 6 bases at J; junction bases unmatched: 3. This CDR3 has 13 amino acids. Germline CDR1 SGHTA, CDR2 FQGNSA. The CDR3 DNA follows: TGTGCCAGCAGCTACGGGACAGAAAACACCATATATTTT. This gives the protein CASSYGTENTIYF.

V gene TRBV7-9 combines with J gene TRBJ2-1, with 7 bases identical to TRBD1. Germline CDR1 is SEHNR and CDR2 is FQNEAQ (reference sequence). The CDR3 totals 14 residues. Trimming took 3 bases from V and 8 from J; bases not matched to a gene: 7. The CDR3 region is CASSFDSQGDEQFF. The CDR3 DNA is TGTGCCAGCAGCTTTGACTCGCAGGGGGATGAGCAGTTCTTC.

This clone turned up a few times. Here the CDR3 DNA reads TGTGCCATCAGTGCCCAACAGGGGGGTTCCTCCTACGAGCAGTACTTC. Amino acids: CAISAQQGGSSYEQYF. This chain joins TRBV10-3 and TRBJ2-7; 8 bases map to TRBD1. CDR1 and CDR2 (germline): ENHRY, SYGVKD. Trimming cost V 4 bases and J 0 bases; bases outside gene matches: 8. The CDR3 spans 16 residues.

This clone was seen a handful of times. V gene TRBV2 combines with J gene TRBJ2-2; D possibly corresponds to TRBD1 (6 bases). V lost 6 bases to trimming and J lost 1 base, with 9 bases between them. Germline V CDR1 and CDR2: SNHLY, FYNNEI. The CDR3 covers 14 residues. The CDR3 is CASSEQGNTGELFF. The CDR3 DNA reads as TGTGCCAGCAGCGAACAGGGGAACACCGGGGAGCTGTTTTTT.

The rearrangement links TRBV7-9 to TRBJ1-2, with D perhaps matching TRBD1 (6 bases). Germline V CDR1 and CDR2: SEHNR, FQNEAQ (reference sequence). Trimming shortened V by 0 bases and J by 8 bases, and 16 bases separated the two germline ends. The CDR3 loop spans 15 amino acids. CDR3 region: CASSLANGGVGGYTF. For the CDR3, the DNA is TGTGCCAGCAGCTTAGCAAATGGGGGCGTCGGGGGCTACACCTTC.

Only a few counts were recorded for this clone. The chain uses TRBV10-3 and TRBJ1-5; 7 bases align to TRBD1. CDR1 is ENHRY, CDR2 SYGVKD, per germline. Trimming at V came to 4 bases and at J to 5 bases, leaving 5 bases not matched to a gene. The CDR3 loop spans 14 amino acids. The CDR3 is CAISGTGVDQPQHF. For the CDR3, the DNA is TGTGCCATCAGTGGAACAGGGGTCGATCAGCCCCAGCATTTT.

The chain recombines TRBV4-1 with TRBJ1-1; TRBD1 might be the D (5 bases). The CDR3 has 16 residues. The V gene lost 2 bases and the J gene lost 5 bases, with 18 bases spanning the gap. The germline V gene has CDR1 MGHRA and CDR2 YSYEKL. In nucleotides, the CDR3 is TGCGCCAGCAGCCAACAACTTGGAGAGGGGAGGACTGAAGCTTTCTTT. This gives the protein CASSQQLGEGRTEAFF.

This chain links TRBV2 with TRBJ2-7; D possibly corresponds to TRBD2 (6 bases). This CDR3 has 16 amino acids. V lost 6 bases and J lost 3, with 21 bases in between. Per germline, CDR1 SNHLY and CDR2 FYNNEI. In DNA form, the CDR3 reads TGTGCCAGCAGGGAACGACTAGACGCCCCTCTCTACGAGCAGTACTTC. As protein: CASRERLDAPLYEQYF.

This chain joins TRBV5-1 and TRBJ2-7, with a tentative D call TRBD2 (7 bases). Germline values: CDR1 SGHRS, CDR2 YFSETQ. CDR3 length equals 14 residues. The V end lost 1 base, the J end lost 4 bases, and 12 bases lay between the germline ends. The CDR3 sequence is CASSLSGTNYEQYF. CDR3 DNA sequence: TGCGCCAGCAGCTTGAGCGGGACAAATTACGAGCAGTACTTC. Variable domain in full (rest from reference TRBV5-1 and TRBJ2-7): KAGVTQTPRYLIKTRGQQVTLSCSPISGHRSVSWYQQTPGQGLQFLFEYFSETQRNKGNFPGRFSGRQFSNSRSEMNVSTLELGDSALYLCASSLSGTNYEQYFGPGTRLTVT.

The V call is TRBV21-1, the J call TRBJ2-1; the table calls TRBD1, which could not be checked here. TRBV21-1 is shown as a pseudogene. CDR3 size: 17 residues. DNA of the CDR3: TGTGCCAGCAGCAGGAACTCGGACAGGATCCTCCACAATGAGCAGTTCTTC. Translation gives CASSRNSDRILHNEQFF.

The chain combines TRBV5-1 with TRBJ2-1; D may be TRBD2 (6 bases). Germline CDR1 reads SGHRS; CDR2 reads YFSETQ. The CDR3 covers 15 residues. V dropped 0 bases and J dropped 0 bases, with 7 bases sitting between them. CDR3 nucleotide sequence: TGCGCCAGCAGCTTGGACGGGAGCTCCTACAATGAGCAGTTCTTC. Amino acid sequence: CASSLDGSSYNEQFF.

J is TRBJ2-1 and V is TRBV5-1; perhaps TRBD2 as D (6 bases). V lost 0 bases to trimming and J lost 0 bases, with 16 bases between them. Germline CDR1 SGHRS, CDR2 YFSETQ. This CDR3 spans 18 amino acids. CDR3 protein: CASSLAPGGASSYNEQFF. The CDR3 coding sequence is TGCGCCAGCAGCTTGGCCCCAGGCGGGGCAAGCTCCTACAATGAGCAGTTCTTC. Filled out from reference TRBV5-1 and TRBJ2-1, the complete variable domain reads KAGVTQTPRYLIKTRGQQVTLSCSPISGHRSVSWYQQTPGQGLQFLFEYFSETQRNKGNFPGRFSGRQFSNSRSEMNVSTLELGDSALYLCASSLAPGGASSYNEQFFGPGTRLTVL.

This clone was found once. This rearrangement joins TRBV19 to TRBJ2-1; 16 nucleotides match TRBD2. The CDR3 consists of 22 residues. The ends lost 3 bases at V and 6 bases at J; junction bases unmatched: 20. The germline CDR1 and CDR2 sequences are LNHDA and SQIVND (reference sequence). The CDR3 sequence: CASSMVPPALGLAGGPFNEQFF. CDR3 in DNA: TGTGCCAGTAGTATGGTCCCCCCAGCCTTGGGACTAGCGGGAGGGCCATTCAATGAGCAGTTCTTC.

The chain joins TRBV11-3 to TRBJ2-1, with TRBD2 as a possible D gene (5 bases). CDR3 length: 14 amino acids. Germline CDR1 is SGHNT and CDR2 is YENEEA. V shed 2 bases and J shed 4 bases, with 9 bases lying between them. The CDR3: CASSLRGAYNEQFF. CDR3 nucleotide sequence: TGTGCCAGCAGCTTACGGGGAGCATACAATGAGCAGTTCTTC.

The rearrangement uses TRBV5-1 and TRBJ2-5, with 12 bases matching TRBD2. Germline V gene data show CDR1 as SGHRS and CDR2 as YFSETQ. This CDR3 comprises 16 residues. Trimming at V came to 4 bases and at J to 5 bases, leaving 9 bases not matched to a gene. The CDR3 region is CASSPGLAGSHETQYF. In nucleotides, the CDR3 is TGCGCCAGCAGCCCTGGACTAGCGGGGAGTCATGAGACCCAGTACTTC.

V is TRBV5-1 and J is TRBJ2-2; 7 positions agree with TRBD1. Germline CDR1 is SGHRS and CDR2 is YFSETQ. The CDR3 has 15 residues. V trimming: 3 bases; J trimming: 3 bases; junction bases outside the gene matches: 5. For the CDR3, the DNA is TGCGCCAGCAGCTCCTCCGGGACAGACACCGGGGAGCTGTTTTTT. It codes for CASSSSGTDTGELFF.

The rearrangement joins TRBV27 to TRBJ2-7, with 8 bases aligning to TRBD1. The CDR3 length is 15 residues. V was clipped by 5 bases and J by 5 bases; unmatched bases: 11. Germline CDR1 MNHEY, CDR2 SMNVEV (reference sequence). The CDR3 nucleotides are TGTGCCAGCAGTCTTTCTGACAGGGGATTAGACGAGCAGTACTTC. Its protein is CASSLSDRGLDEQYF.

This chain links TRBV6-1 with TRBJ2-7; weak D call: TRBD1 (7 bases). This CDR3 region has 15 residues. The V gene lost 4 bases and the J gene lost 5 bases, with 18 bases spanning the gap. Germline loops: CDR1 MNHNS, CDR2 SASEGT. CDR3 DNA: TGTGCCAGCAGTGGGGAGGCCAGGGGGTCAAACGAGCAGTACTTC. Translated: CASSGEARGSNEQYF.

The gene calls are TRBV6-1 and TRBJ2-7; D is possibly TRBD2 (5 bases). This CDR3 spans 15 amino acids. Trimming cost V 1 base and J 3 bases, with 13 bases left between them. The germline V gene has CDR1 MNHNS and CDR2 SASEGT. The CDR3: CASSEGEWGYYEQYF. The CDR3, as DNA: TGTGCCAGCAGTGAAGGGGAGTGGGGTTACTACGAGCAGTACTTC.